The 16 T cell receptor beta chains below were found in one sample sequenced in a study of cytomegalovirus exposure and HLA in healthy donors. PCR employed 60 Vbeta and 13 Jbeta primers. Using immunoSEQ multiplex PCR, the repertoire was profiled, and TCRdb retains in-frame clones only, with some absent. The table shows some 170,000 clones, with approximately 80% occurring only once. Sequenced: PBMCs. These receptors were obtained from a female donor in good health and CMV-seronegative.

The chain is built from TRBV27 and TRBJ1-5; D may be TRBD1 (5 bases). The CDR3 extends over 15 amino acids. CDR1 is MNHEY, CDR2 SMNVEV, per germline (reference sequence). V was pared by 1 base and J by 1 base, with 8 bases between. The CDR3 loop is CASSLFRASNQPQHF. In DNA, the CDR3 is TGTGCCAGCAGTTTATTCAGGGCGAGCAATCAGCCCCAGCATTTT.

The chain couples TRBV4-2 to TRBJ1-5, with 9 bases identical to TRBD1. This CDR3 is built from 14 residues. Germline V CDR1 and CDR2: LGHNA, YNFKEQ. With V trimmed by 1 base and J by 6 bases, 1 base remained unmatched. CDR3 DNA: TGTGCCAGCAGCCAAGCACAGGGGGCTCAGCCCCAGCATTTT. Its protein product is CASSQAQGAQPQHF.

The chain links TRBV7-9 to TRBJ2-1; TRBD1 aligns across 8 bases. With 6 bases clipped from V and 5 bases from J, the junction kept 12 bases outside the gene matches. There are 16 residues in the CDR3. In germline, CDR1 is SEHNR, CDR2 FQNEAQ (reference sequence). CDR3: CASRPRTGRRDNEQFF. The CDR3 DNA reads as TGTGCCAGCAGACCAAGGACAGGGAGGAGAGACAATGAGCAGTTCTTC.

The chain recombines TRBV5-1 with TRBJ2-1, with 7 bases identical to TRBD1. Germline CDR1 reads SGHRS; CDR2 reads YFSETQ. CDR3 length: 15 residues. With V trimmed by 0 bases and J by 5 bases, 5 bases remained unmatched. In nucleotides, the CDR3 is TGCGCCAGCAGCTTGGTCCCAGGGGGTAACAATGAGCAGTTCTTC. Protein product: CASSLVPGGNNEQFF.

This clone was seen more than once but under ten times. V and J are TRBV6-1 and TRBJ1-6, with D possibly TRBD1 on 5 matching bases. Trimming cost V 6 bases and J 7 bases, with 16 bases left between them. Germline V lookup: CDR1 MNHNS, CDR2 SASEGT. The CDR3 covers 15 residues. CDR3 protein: CASRPTPGLNSPLHF. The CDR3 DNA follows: TGTGCCAGCAGGCCCACCCCGGGACTAAATTCACCCCTCCACTTT.

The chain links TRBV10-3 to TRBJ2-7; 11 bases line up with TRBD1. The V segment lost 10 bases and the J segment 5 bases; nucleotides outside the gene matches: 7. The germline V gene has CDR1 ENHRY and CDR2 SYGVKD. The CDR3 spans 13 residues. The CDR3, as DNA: TGTGCCACCGATGGGACAGGGGGAGACGAGCAGTACTTC. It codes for CATDGTGGDEQYF.

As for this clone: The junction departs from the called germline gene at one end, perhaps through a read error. The CDR3 bases are TGCAGCGTGGAAGGAGGACAGGGAATTGACTACACCTTC. Translating gives CSVEGGQGIDYTF. The rearrangement joins TRBV29-1 to TRBJ1-2, with TRBD1 identical over 8 bases. Germline CDR1 SQVTM, CDR2 ANQGSEA. The CDR3 consists of 13 residues.

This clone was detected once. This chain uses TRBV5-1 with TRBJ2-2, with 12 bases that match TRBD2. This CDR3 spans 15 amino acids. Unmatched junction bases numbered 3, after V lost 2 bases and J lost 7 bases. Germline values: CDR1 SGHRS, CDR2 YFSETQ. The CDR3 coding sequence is TGCGCCAGCAGCTTAGGGACTAGCGGGTTCGGGGAGCTGTTTTTT. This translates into CASSLGTSGFGELFF.

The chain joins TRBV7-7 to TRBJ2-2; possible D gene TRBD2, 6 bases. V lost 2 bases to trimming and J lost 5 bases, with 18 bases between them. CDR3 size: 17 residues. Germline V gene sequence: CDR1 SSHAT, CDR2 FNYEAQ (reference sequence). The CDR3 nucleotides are TGTGCCAGCAGCTTAAGAAGGGACTCTGGATCGACCGGGGAGCTGTTTTTT. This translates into CASSLRRDSGSTGELFF. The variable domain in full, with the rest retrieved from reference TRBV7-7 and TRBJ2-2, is GAGVSQSPRYKVTKRGQDVTLRCDPISSHATLYWYQQALGQGPEFLTYFNYEAQPDKSGLPSDRFSAERPEGSISTLTIQRTEQRDSAMYRCASSLRRDSGSTGELFFGEGSRLTVL.

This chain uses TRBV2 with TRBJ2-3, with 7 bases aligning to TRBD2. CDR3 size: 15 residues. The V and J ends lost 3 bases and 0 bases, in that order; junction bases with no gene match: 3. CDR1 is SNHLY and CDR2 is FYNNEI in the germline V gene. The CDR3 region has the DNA TGTGCCAGCAGTGATTTTAGCGGGAGCACAGATACGCAGTATTTT. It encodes CASSDFSGSTDTQYF.

The CDR3 reads CASSWGQGADGYTF. DNA for the CDR3: TGCGCCAGCAGCTGGGGACAGGGGGCTGATGGCTACACCTTC. This chain joins TRBV5-1 and TRBJ1-2; 12 bases are a match to TRBD1. CDR3 length: 14 amino acids. The V gene end was trimmed by 3 bases and the J gene end by 6 bases; junction bases not matched to a gene: 3. In germline, CDR1 is SGHRS, CDR2 YFSETQ.

The CDR3, as DNA: TGTGCCAGCAGTGCGGGTTCCTACAATGAGCAGTTCTTC. Encoded protein: CASSAGSYNEQFF. V is TRBV2 and J is TRBJ2-1, with D hard to call. Per germline, CDR1 SNHLY and CDR2 FYNNEI. The CDR3 consists of 13 residues. The V and J ends lost 4 bases and 1 base respectively, with 5 bases between them.

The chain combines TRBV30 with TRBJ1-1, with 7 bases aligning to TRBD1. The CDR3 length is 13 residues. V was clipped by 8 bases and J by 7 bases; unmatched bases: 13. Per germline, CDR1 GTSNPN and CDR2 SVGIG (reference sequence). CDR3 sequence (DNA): TGTGCCCTCGGACAGGCCGTAGGGCGTGAAGCTTTCTTT. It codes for CALGQAVGREAFF.

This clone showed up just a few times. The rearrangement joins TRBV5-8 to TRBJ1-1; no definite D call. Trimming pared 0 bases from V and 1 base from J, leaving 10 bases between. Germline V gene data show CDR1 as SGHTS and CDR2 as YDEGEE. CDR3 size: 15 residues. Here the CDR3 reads CASSLEVEANTEAFF. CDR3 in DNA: TGTGCCAGCAGCTTGGAGGTAGAGGCGAACACTGAAGCTTTCTTT. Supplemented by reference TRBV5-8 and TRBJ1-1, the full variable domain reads EAGVTQSPTHLIKTRGQQATLRCSPISGHTSVYWYQQALGLGLQFLLWYDEGEERNRGNFPPRFSGRQFPNYSSELNVNALELEDSALYLCASSLEVEANTEAFFGQGTRLTVV.

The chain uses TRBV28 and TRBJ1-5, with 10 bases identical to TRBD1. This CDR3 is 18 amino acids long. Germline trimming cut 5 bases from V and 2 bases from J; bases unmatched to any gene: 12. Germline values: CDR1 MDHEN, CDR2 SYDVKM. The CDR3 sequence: CASSRFLVGTGGNQPQHF. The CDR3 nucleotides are TGTGCCAGCAGTCGCTTCCTTGTCGGGACAGGGGGCAATCAGCCCCAGCATTTT.

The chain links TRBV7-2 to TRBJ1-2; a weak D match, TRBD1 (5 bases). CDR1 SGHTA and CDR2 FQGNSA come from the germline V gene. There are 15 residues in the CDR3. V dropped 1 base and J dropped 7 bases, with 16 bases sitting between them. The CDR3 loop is CASSLGGPSQGGYTF. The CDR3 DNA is TGTGCCAGCAGCTTAGGAGGCCCGTCCCAGGGTGGCTACACCTTC.